The rows below give T cell receptor beta chains drawn from one sample of a study of cytomegalovirus exposure and HLA in healthy donors. Produced via immunoSEQ multiplex PCR; TCRdb's table is partial and in-frame only. The repertoire holds 150,000 to 200,000 clones, with more than 80% as singletons. Sample: PBMCs. The receptors were gathered from a woman aged 45-60 years in good health and CMV-seronegative. CDR3s include the opening cysteine and the closing phenylalanine or tryptophan. The D gene is left open where the match is weak. The listing skips clone size in some rows; elsewhere it reads once, few, many or a size class.

abundance: -
v_gene: TRBV9
j_gene: TRBJ2-3
d_gene: TRBD2
CDR3nt: TGTGCCAGCGCTCAGCGGGGGGCCGTCATAGATACGCAGTATTTT
CDR3aa: CASAQRGAVIDTQYF

abundance: -
v_gene: TRBV6-5
j_gene: TRBJ2-2
d_gene: -
CDR3nt: TGTGCCAGCAGCGGGGGGCGGGCCGGGGAGCTGTTTTTT
CDR3aa: CASSGGRAGELFF

abundance: -
v_gene: TRBV18
j_gene: TRBJ1-5
d_gene: TRBD1
CDR3nt: TGTGCCAGCTCACCACCGTCGGGACAGGGGAATCAGCCCCAGCATTTT
CDR3aa: CASSPPSGQGNQPQHF

abundance: -
v_gene: TRBV7-6
j_gene: TRBJ2-7
d_gene: TRBD1
CDR3nt: TGTGCCAGCAGCCCCCTGACAGGGGGAGGCTACGAGCAGTACTTC
CDR3aa: CASSPLTGGGYEQYF

abundance: -
v_gene: TRBV9
j_gene: TRBJ2-7
d_gene: -
CDR3nt: TGTGCCAGCAGCGGGTCGGGATCGTACGAGCAGTACTTC
CDR3aa: CASSGSGSYEQYF

abundance: -
v_gene: TRBV19
j_gene: TRBJ2-2
d_gene: TRBD2
CDR3nt: TGTGCCACCTCTAACGGGAGGGTTTCCGGGGAGCTGTTTTTT
CDR3aa: CATSNGRVSGELFF

abundance: -
v_gene: TRBV5-1
j_gene: TRBJ2-7
d_gene: -
CDR3nt: TGCGCCAGCAGCTTGGCCGGTTCCTACGAGCAGTACTTC
CDR3aa: CASSLAGSYEQYF

abundance: -
v_gene: TRBV4-2
j_gene: TRBJ2-2
d_gene: TRBD2
CDR3nt: TGTGCCAGCAGCCAACCCACAGGAGGGAGGGCACTGAACACCGGGGAGCTGTTTTTT
CDR3aa: CASSQPTGGRALNTGELFF

abundance: once
v_gene: TRBV11-2
j_gene: TRBJ2-2
d_gene: TRBD2
CDR3nt: TGTGCCAGCAGAACGGGACTAGCGTACACCGGGGAGCTGTTTTTT
CDR3aa: CASRTGLAYTGELFF

abundance: -
v_gene: TRBV6-1
j_gene: TRBJ1-2
d_gene: -
CDR3nt: TGTGCCAGCAGTGACAGGCGCGGGGGCTACACCTTC
CDR3aa: CASSDRRGGYTF

abundance: -
v_gene: TRBV18
j_gene: TRBJ1-5
d_gene: -
CDR3nt: TGTGCCAGCTCACCATACAGGGAAGATAATAGCAATCAGCCCCAGCATTTT
CDR3aa: CASSPYREDNSNQPQHF

abundance: once
v_gene: TRBV9
j_gene: TRBJ2-7
d_gene: -
CDR3nt: TGTGCCAGCAGCCCCGCGGGGGCTGGAGCTTACGAGCAGTACTTC
CDR3aa: CASSPAGAGAYEQYF

abundance: -
v_gene: TRBV29-1
j_gene: TRBJ2-7
d_gene: TRBD1
CDR3nt: TGCAGCGTTGGACGGACAGGGTTCCACGAGCAGTACTTC
CDR3aa: CSVGRTGFHEQYF

abundance: -
v_gene: TRBV18
j_gene: TRBJ1-2
d_gene: -
CDR3nt: TGTGCCAGCTCACTGCGGGGGGATGATGGCTACACCTTC
CDR3aa: CASSLRGDDGYTF

abundance: -
v_gene: TRBV18
j_gene: TRBJ1-2
d_gene: TRBD1
CDR3nt: TGTGCCAGCTCACCACGAGCCGGGACAGGGGACGGCTACACCTTC
CDR3aa: CASSPRAGTGDGYTF

abundance: once
v_gene: TRBV9
j_gene: TRBJ2-3
d_gene: TRBD2
CDR3nt: TGTGCCAGCAGCGAGGCCTATAGCGGGGGGGCAGGGGATACGCAGTATTTT
CDR3aa: CASSEAYSGGAGDTQYF

abundance: -
v_gene: TRBV19
j_gene: TRBJ1-5
d_gene: -
CDR3nt: TGTGCCAGTAGTAGGGGTCTTATCGGACAGATCAATCAGCCCCAGCATTTT
CDR3aa: CASSRGLIGQINQPQHF

abundance: -
v_gene: TRBV10-3
j_gene: TRBJ2-3
d_gene: TRBD2
CDR3nt: TGTGCCACCACTCCAGCGGGAGGGCCGCAAGATACGCAGTATTTT
CDR3aa: CATTPAGGPQDTQYF

abundance: -
v_gene: TRBV18
j_gene: TRBJ1-2
d_gene: -
CDR3nt: TGTGCCAGCTCACCCTCAGGTGCATCTAACTATGGCTACACCTTC
CDR3aa: CASSPSGASNYGYTF

abundance: few
v_gene: TRBV9
j_gene: TRBJ2-2
d_gene: TRBD2
CDR3nt: TGTGCCAGCAATCCAGCGGGGGCCACCGGGGAGCTGTTTTTT
CDR3aa: CASNPAGATGELFF

abundance: few
v_gene: TRBV9
j_gene: TRBJ1-1
d_gene: -
CDR3nt: TGTGCCAGCAGCGTACAGGTCAACACTGAAGCTTTCTTT
CDR3aa: CASSVQVNTEAFF

abundance: -
v_gene: TRBV6-6
j_gene: TRBJ1-2
d_gene: -
CDR3nt: TGTGCCAGCAGTTACCCTGGGGGAGGTAACTATGGCTACACCTTC
CDR3aa: CASSYPGGGNYGYTF

abundance: -
v_gene: TRBV7-2
j_gene: TRBJ1-5
d_gene: TRBD1
CDR3nt: TGTGCCAGCAGCTTTGGACAGGGGCATCAGCCCCAGCATTTT
CDR3aa: CASSFGQGHQPQHF

abundance: few
v_gene: TRBV28
j_gene: TRBJ2-7
d_gene: -
CDR3nt: TGTGCCAGCAGTTTACTCGGCAACTACGAGCAGTACTTC
CDR3aa: CASSLLGNYEQYF

abundance: -
v_gene: TRBV6-1
j_gene: TRBJ2-7
d_gene: TRBD1
CDR3nt: TGTGCCAGCGCGAGACAGGGGGCAAACTACGAGCAGTACTTC
CDR3aa: CASARQGANYEQYF

abundance: -
v_gene: TRBV29-1
j_gene: TRBJ2-1
d_gene: TRBD2
CDR3nt: TGCAGCGTAGATCCCCAGGGACTAGCGGGAAAGTACTCCTACAATGAGCAGTTCTTC
CDR3aa: CSVDPQGLAGKYSYNEQFF

abundance: -
v_gene: TRBV12-5
j_gene: TRBJ2-7
d_gene: -
CDR3nt: TGTGCTAGTGGTTTGGTGATTGGGGTTGGGGGCCACGAGCAGTACTTC
CDR3aa: CASGLVIGVGGHEQYF

abundance: -
v_gene: TRBV7-9
j_gene: TRBJ2-7
d_gene: TRBD1
CDR3nt: TGTGCCAGCAGCTTTGCGGACAGGGGGCAGTACGAGCAGTACTTC
CDR3aa: CASSFADRGQYEQYF

abundance: -
v_gene: TRBV5-4
j_gene: TRBJ2-1
d_gene: TRBD2
CDR3nt: TGTGCCAGCAGTAAGGGACTAGCGGAAAGCCCTGCTGAGCAGTTCTTC
CDR3aa: CASSKGLAESPAEQFF

abundance: few
v_gene: TRBV2
j_gene: TRBJ1-2
d_gene: TRBD1
CDR3nt: TGTGCCAGCAGTGAAGCGAGGGACAGGGGCTATGGCTACACCTTC
CDR3aa: CASSEARDRGYGYTF

abundance: -
v_gene: TRBV19
j_gene: TRBJ2-7
d_gene: -
CDR3nt: TGTGCCAGTAGTACGGACATAAGCGTGGGAGGCGAGCAGTACTTC
CDR3aa: CASSTDISVGGEQYF

abundance: -
v_gene: TRBV9
j_gene: TRBJ1-2
d_gene: -
CDR3nt: TGTGCCAGCAGCGCTCAACAGGGCGCTAACTATGGCTACACCTTC
CDR3aa: CASSAQQGANYGYTF

abundance: -
v_gene: TRBV18
j_gene: TRBJ1-5
d_gene: -
CDR3nt: TGTGCCAGCTCACCGGCGGGGCCCCCCCAGCATTTT
CDR3aa: CASSPAGPPQHF

abundance: -
v_gene: TRBV10-2
j_gene: TRBJ2-7
d_gene: TRBD2
CDR3nt: TGCGCCAGTCGACTAGCGGGAGGGCAGGTGGAGCAGTACTTC
CDR3aa: CASRLAGGQVEQYF

abundance: few
v_gene: TRBV28
j_gene: TRBJ1-2
d_gene: -
CDR3nt: TGTGCCAGCAGTCGGAACTATGGCTACACCTTC
CDR3aa: CASSRNYGYTF

abundance: -
v_gene: TRBV19
j_gene: TRBJ2-1
d_gene: TRBD1
CDR3nt: TGTGCCAGTAGTACGACCCTGGACAGGGTTCGGGTGAGGAATGAGCAGTTCTTC
CDR3aa: CASSTTLDRVRVRNEQFF

abundance: -
v_gene: TRBV7-8
j_gene: TRBJ1-1
d_gene: -
CDR3nt: TGTGCCAGCAGCACAACGCCCCGGAACACTGAAGCTTTCTTT
CDR3aa: CASSTTPRNTEAFF

abundance: -
v_gene: TRBV4-1
j_gene: TRBJ2-1
d_gene: TRBD2
CDR3nt: TGCGCCAGCAGCCAAGCTTCGGCTAGCGGGGGTTTAAGGGGTGAGCAGTTCTTC
CDR3aa: CASSQASASGGLRGEQFF